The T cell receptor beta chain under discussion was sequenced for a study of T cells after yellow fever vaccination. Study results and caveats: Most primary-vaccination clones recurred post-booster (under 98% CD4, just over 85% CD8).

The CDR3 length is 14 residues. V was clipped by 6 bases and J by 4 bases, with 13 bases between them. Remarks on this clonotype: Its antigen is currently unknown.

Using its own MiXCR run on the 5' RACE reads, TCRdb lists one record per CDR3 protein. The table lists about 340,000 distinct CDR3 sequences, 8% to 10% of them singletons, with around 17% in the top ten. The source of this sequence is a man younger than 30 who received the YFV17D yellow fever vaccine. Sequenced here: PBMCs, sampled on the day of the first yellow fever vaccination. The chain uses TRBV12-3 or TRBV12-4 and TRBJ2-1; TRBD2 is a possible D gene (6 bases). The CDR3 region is CASRPGTHYNEQFF. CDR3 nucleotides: TGTGCCAGCAGACCCGGGACTCATTACAATGAGCAGTTCTTC.